Listed here is a single T cell receptor (beta chain). CDR3 length: 15 amino acids. Looked up from germline, CDR1 is SGDLS and CDR2 is YYNGEE. The V gene end was trimmed by 3 bases and the J gene end by 1 base; junction bases not matched to a gene: 3. This sample is drawn from a study of T cell responses to AZD1222 COVID-19 vaccine. The data were produced by immunoSEQ multiplex PCR, yet TCRdb's version contains in-frame clones alone and is incomplete. Among 85,000 to 130,000 clones listed, 80% to 90% were seen once. Material: peripheral blood, obtained on day 0 of AZD1222 vaccination. The chain is built from TRBV9 and TRBJ2-3; 9 nucleotides agree with TRBD2. The receptor was isolated from an adult in good health. CDR3: CASSAREGRTDTQYF. As DNA, the CDR3 is TGTGCCAGCAGCGCGCGGGAGGGGCGCACAGATACGCAGTATTTT.